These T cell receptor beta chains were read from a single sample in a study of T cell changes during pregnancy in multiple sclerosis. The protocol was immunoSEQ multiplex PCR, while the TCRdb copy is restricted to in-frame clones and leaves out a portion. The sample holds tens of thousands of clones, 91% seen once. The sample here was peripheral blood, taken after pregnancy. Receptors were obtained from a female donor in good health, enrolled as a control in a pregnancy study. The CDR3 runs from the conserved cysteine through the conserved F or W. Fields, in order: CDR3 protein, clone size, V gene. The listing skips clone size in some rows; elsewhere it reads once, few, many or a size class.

cdr3_aa: CASSLAGTGGDTQYF
clone_size: -
v_call: TRBV28

cdr3_aa: CASSRTSGGTGELFF
clone_size: -
v_call: TRBV13

cdr3_aa: CASSLGGTLYSPLHF
clone_size: -
v_call: TRBV7-8

cdr3_aa: CASSVAWDIGNTIYF
clone_size: -
v_call: TRBV9

cdr3_aa: CASSFDRGRSNEQYF
clone_size: -
v_call: TRBV7-2

cdr3_aa: CASSWTGLAVRNTIYF
clone_size: -
v_call: TRBV19

cdr3_aa: CASSISAGTGRKYQPQHF
clone_size: -
v_call: TRBV19

cdr3_aa: CASSLPHRVLDEGYTF
clone_size: -
v_call: TRBV5-8

cdr3_aa: CASSPLRQSNYGYTF
clone_size: -
v_call: TRBV7-2

cdr3_aa: CASSVTGSFYGYTF
clone_size: -
v_call: TRBV25-1

cdr3_aa: CASSGYYEQYF
clone_size: once
v_call: TRBV6-1

cdr3_aa: CASRTRATEAFF
clone_size: -
v_call: TRBV27

cdr3_aa: CASSERTQQGGELFF
clone_size: -
v_call: TRBV2

cdr3_aa: CASNNRGWNSPLHF
clone_size: once
v_call: TRBV19

cdr3_aa: CASSLKGVIGNTIYF
clone_size: -
v_call: TRBV27

cdr3_aa: CASSGQGRTDTQYF
clone_size: once
v_call: TRBV5-6

cdr3_aa: CASSLLGGRGDTQYF
clone_size: -
v_call: TRBV7-2

cdr3_aa: CAISSRDRGFDSPLHF
clone_size: -
v_call: TRBV10-3

cdr3_aa: CASSPWTSGTDTQYF
clone_size: once
v_call: TRBV7-2

cdr3_aa: CASSLGTSGVQETQYF
clone_size: -
v_call: TRBV5-1

cdr3_aa: CASAGSYEQYF
clone_size: -
v_call: TRBV12-5

cdr3_aa: CASSLVSGIRSYEQYF
clone_size: -
v_call: TRBV11-2

cdr3_aa: CASSPPQRGPQETQYF
clone_size: -
v_call: TRBV9

cdr3_aa: CAISLQGMNTEAFF
clone_size: -
v_call: TRBV10-3

cdr3_aa: CASSFGAGVQETQYF
clone_size: -
v_call: TRBV5-1

cdr3_aa: CSGGPQHF
clone_size: -
v_call: TRBV20-1

cdr3_aa: CASSLSTGANYGYTF
clone_size: -
v_call: TRBV7-6

cdr3_aa: CASSFGSSQETQYF
clone_size: -
v_call: TRBV7-8

cdr3_aa: CASSAGQAGQETQYF
clone_size: -
v_call: TRBV6-1

cdr3_aa: CASSFADTEAFF
clone_size: -
v_call: TRBV7-8

cdr3_aa: CASRPGTGPYNEQFF
clone_size: -
v_call: TRBV28

cdr3_aa: CASSFDRSSPLRF
clone_size: -
v_call: TRBV5-6

cdr3_aa: CASSPRQGGNYGYTF
clone_size: -
v_call: TRBV7-2

cdr3_aa: CASIGQVVTAFF
clone_size: -
v_call: TRBV2

cdr3_aa: CASSPGLAGVVSYEQYF
clone_size: -
v_call: TRBV5-4

cdr3_aa: CASRDRQYGYTF
clone_size: -
v_call: TRBV11-2

cdr3_aa: CASSLGTVTNSYEQYF
clone_size: -
v_call: TRBV28

cdr3_aa: CASSEWAETQYF
clone_size: -
v_call: TRBV25-1

cdr3_aa: CASTNSLYGYTF
clone_size: few
v_call: TRBV11-1

cdr3_aa: CASRLQGSNQPQHF
clone_size: -
v_call: TRBV5-4

cdr3_aa: CASSRAIRETQYF
clone_size: -
v_call: TRBV11-1

cdr3_aa: CASSNRDSWETQYF
clone_size: once
v_call: TRBV9

cdr3_aa: CAITPRTNEKLFF
clone_size: once
v_call: TRBV10-3

cdr3_aa: CASSLGLAVYEQYF
clone_size: -
v_call: TRBV5-6

cdr3_aa: CASSPTGDYSGNTIYF
clone_size: -
v_call: TRBV18

cdr3_aa: CASSKTGSYNEQFF
clone_size: -
v_call: TRBV21-1

cdr3_aa: CASSLGAYQPQHF
clone_size: -
v_call: TRBV7-3

cdr3_aa: CASSRGTVGQGYTF
clone_size: -
v_call: TRBV4-3

cdr3_aa: CASMSGTSSTGELFF
clone_size: -
v_call: TRBV4-2

cdr3_aa: CASRQGGTDTQYF
clone_size: once
v_call: TRBV2

cdr3_aa: CASSSSLGQGPYEQYF
clone_size: -
v_call: TRBV11-2

cdr3_aa: CAISRSSNQPQHF
clone_size: -
v_call: TRBV10-3

cdr3_aa: CASSVTGTGNTEAFF
clone_size: -
v_call: TRBV9

cdr3_aa: CASSFPGTGPMEQYF
clone_size: -
v_call: TRBV27

cdr3_aa: CASSLTVAYGYTF
clone_size: -
v_call: TRBV7-9

cdr3_aa: CASSLGPTAANTGELFF
clone_size: -
v_call: TRBV5-1

cdr3_aa: CASATGLGQGYNEQFF
clone_size: -
v_call: TRBV18

cdr3_aa: CAWSGLAYEQYF
clone_size: -
v_call: TRBV30